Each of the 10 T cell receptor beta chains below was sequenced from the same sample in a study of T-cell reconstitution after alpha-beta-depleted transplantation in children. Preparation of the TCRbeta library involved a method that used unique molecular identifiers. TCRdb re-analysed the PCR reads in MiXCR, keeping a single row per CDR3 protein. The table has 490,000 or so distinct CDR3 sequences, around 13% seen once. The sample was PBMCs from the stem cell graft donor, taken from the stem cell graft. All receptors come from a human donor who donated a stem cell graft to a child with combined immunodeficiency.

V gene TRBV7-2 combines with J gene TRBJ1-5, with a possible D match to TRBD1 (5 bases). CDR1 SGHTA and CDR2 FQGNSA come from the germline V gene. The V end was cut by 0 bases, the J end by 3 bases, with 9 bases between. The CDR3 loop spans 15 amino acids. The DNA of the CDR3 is TGTGCCAGCAGCTTAGCCGGGGGAAACAATCAGCCCCAGCATTTT. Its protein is CASSLAGGNNQPQHF.

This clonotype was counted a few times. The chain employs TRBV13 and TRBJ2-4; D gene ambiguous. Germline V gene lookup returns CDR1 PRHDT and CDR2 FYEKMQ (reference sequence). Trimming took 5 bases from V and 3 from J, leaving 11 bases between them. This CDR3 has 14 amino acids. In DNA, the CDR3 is TGTGCCAGCAGCCAAATCCCAGGCAAAAACATTCAGTACTTC. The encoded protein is CASSQIPGKNIQYF.

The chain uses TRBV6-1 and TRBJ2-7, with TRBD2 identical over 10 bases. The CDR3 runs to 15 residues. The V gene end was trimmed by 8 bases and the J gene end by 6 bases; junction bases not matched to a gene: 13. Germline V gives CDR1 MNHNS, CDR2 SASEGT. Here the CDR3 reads CASGTRSSGSVEQYF. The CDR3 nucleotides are TGTGCCAGCGGGACCCGGTCTAGCGGGAGCGTCGAGCAGTACTTC.

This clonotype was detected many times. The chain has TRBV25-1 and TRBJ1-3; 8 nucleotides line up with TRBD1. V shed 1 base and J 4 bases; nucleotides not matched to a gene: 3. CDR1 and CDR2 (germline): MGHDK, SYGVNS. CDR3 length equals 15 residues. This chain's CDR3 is CASSEWTGRGNTIYF. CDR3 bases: TGTGCCAGCAGTGAATGGACAGGGCGGGGAAACACCATATATTTT.

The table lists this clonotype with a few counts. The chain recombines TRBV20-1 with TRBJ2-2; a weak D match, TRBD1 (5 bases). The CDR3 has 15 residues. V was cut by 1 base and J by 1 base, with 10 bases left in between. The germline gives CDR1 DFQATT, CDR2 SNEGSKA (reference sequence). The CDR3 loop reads CSARVNRRNTGELFF. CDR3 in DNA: TGCAGTGCTAGAGTTAACAGGAGGAACACCGGGGAGCTGTTTTTT.

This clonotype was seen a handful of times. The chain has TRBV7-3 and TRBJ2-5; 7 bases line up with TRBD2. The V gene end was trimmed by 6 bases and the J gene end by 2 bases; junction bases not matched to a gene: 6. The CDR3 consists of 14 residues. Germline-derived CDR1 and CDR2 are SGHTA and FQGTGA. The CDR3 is CASSAGVRQETQYF. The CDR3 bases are TGTGCCAGCAGTGCGGGGGTTCGACAAGAGACCCAGTACTTC.

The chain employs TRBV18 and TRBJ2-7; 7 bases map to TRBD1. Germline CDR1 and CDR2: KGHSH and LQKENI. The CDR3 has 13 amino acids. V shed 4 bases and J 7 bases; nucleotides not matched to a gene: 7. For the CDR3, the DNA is TGTGCCAGCTCACATGAGGGGGCGCGGGAGCAGTACTTC. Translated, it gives CASSHEGAREQYF.

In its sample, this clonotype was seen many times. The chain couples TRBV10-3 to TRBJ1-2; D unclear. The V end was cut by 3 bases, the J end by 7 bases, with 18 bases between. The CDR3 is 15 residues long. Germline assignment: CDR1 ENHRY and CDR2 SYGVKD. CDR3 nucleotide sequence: TGTGCCATCAGTGAATTACTAACAGCGCCTGGTGGCTACACCTTC. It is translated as CAISELLTAPGGYTF.

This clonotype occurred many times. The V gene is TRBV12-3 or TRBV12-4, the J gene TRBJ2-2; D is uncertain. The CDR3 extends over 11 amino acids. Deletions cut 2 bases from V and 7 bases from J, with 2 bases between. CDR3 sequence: CASSLFGELFF. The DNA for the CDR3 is TGTGCCAGCAGTTTATTCGGGGAGCTGTTTTTT.

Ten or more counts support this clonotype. The CDR3 nucleotides are TGCGCCAGCAGCCAAGATCGAAGCAGGGGCGCGGAGACCCAGTACTTC. Translating gives CASSQDRSRGAETQYF. The V call is TRBV4-3, the J call TRBJ2-5, with D possibly matching TRBD1 (6 bases). The CDR3 sequence is 16 residues long. Germline V CDR1 and CDR2: LGHNA, YSLEER. Trimming stripped 0 bases from V and 5 bases from J, with 16 bases between.